The 32 T cell receptor beta chains below come from one sample, sequenced in a study of naive and memory T cell subsets. TCR cDNA received a 3' ligated oligonucleotide that carried a UMI. Ligated cDNA underwent four rounds of PCR with nested alpha and beta constant region primers and SP2. One entry per CDR3 protein results from TCRdb running MiXCR on the 5' RACE reads. Of approximately 52,000 distinct CDR3 sequences detected, over 3.5% appear once; the ten largest clones hold about 0.8%. The receptors shown here come from a female donor in good health.

V usage is TRBV15 and J usage is TRBJ2-1; D call uncertain. With 1 base removed from V and 0 bases from J, the gap between germline ends came to 10 bases. Germline CDR1 reads LNHNV; CDR2 reads YYDKDF (reference sequence). The CDR3 runs 16 residues. The CDR3: CATSRVWGSSYNEQFF. CDR3 DNA sequence: TGTGCCACCAGCAGAGTGTGGGGTTCCTCCTACAATGAGCAGTTCTTC.

Note on this clonotype: The junction does not match germline at one end; this may be a read error. The chain joins TRBV6-6 to TRBJ1-2, with D uncertain. In germline, CDR1 is MNHNY, CDR2 SVGAGI (reference sequence). This CDR3 region has 13 residues. In DNA form, the CDR3 reads TGTGCCAGCCTAGGAACGGGGTCAGATGGCGACACCTTC. It specifies CASLGTGSDGDTF.

This clonotype was counted ten times or more. The chain is built from TRBV10-3 and TRBJ2-2; TRBD2 might be the D (6 bases). The germline V and J ends were trimmed by 4 bases and 2 bases, with 8 bases remaining between them. This CDR3 has 14 amino acids. Germline assignment: CDR1 ENHRY and CDR2 SYGVKD. The CDR3 DNA follows: TGTGCCATCAGTGGGAGGGATAACACCGGGGAGCTGTTTTTT. Translated: CAISGRDNTGELFF.

This clonotype was recorded at least ten times. This chain links TRBV28 with TRBJ1-1; possibly TRBD1 for D (6 bases). Germline CDR1 reads MDHEN; CDR2 reads SYDVKM. The CDR3 contains 15 residues. V was trimmed by 3 bases and J by 1 base, leaving 12 bases between them. CDR3 in DNA: TGTGCCAGCAGTTTGCCAGGGGCTTCGAACACTGAAGCTTTCTTT. Protein product: CASSLPGASNTEAFF. Full variable domain (rest looked up from reference TRBV28 and TRBJ1-1): DVKVTQSSRYLVKRTGEKVFLECVQDMDHENMFWYRQDPGLGLRLIYFSYDVKMKEKGDIPEGYSVSREKKERFSLILESASTNQTSMYLCASSLPGASNTEAFFGQGTRLTVV.

This clonotype appeared many times. The chain links TRBV6-5 to TRBJ1-4; 8 positions agree with TRBD1. Germline V gene sequence: CDR1 MNHEY, CDR2 SVGAGI. The length of the CDR3 is 17 residues. The V segment lost 6 bases and the J segment 8 bases; nucleotides outside the gene matches: 17. CDR3 region: CASRRGRDRGTYEKLFF. In DNA form, the CDR3 reads TGTGCCAGCAGACGCGGCCGAGACAGGGGAACCTACGAAAAACTGTTTTTT.

The rearrangement uses TRBV6-1 and TRBJ2-7; possibly TRBD2 for D (6 bases). Germline assignment: CDR1 MNHNS and CDR2 SASEGT. Trimming took off 7 bases at V and 3 bases at J, with 16 bases between the two ends. The CDR3 has 14 amino acids. CDR3 residues: CASTGGYTLYEQYF. The CDR3 coding sequence is TGTGCCAGCACCGGGGGTTACACCCTCTACGAGCAGTACTTC.

This clonotype was seen at least ten times. The chain has TRBV24-1 and TRBJ1-5, with TRBD1 matching over 7 bases. Germline-derived CDR1 and CDR2 are KGHDR and SFDVKD. This CDR3 comprises 15 residues. J lost 3 bases, V lost 4 bases, and 5 bases had no gene match. This chain's CDR3 is CATSDPTGINQPQHF. CDR3 nucleotide sequence: TGTGCCACCAGTGACCCGACAGGGATCAATCAGCCCCAGCATTTT.

As concerns this clonotype: This may be a read error: a much more frequent sequence differs by one nucleotide. The chain uses TRBV19 and TRBJ2-3; D remains unclear. The CDR3 sequence is 13 residues long. Germline V gives CDR1 LNHDA, CDR2 SQIVND (reference sequence). The CDR3: CDSSIPTSDTQYF. CDR3 in DNA: TGTGACAGTAGTATCCCCACGTCAGATACGCAGTATTTT.

In this sample, this clonotype turned up many times. This chain uses TRBV18 with TRBJ2-6; 7 positions match TRBD1. The CDR3 contains 16 residues. Trimming removed 2 bases from V and 3 bases from J; junction bases left unmatched: 4. Germline V gene sequence: CDR1 KGHSH, CDR2 LQKENI. CDR3 sequence: CASSPIGGFGANVLTF. The CDR3 DNA is TGTGCCAGCTCACCAATAGGGGGCTTTGGGGCCAACGTCCTGACTTTC.

This clonotype was recorded at least ten times. The chain employs TRBV5-1 and TRBJ2-3; 7 nucleotides agree with TRBD2. V shed 3 bases and J 3 bases; nucleotides not matched to a gene: 10. The CDR3 runs 16 residues. Germline V gene sequence: CDR1 SGHRS, CDR2 YFSETQ. The CDR3 protein is CASSWLGSGRTDTQYF. DNA for the CDR3: TGCGCCAGCAGCTGGCTTGGGTCCGGGAGGACAGATACGCAGTATTTT.

This clonotype was seen only a few times. The chain recombines TRBV7-9 with TRBJ2-7; D tentatively fits TRBD1 or TRBD2 (6 bases each). The V end was cut by 5 bases, the J end by 2 bases, with 25 bases between. Germline CDR1 and CDR2: SEHNR and FQNEAQ (reference sequence). The CDR3 is made up of 18 amino acids. The CDR3 here is CASSPPRGLAKSTYEQYF. The DNA of the CDR3 is TGTGCCAGCAGCCCTCCCCGGGGGCTCGCAAAAAGTACCTACGAGCAGTACTTC.

This clonotype has at least ten counts. J is TRBJ2-1 and V is TRBV6-4, with TRBD1 matching over 10 bases. The CDR3 is 17 residues long. V gave up 5 bases and J gave up 7 bases; unmatched junction bases: 14. Germline CDR1 is MRHNA and CDR2 is SNTAGT. CDR3 coding DNA: TGTGCCAGCAGTTTCATAGGGACAGGGGTGCAGAGAAATGAGCAGTTCTTC. This translates into CASSFIGTGVQRNEQFF.

The gene calls are TRBV14 and TRBJ2-4; D is unclear. Germline assignment: CDR1 SGHDN and CDR2 FVKESK. V was trimmed by 3 bases and J by 3 bases, leaving 12 bases between them. This CDR3 spans 15 amino acids. The CDR3 DNA follows: TGTGCCAGCAGCCACGGGTTGAAAGGCAAAAACATTCAGTACTTC. Encoded protein: CASSHGLKGKNIQYF.

For this clonotype: A much larger clone lies a single base off, so this may be a read error. As DNA, the CDR3 is TGCAGCGTTGCGGGGGTCCCGGACTCTGGAAACACCATATGTTTT. Encoded protein: CSVAGVPDSGNTICF. V usage is TRBV29-1 and J usage is TRBJ1-3; D might be TRBD1 (5 bases). CDR3 size: 15 residues. CDR1 SQVTM and CDR2 ANQGSEA come from the germline V gene.

This clonotype was counted between two and nine times. This chain uses TRBV4-1 with TRBJ2-7; the match to TRBD1 covers 9 bases. CDR3 length equals 17 residues. Germline V gene sequence: CDR1 MGHRA, CDR2 YSYEKL. Trimming took 4 bases from V and 4 from J; bases not matched to a gene: 14. The CDR3 sequence: CASSPGDRGTTSYEQYF. Here the CDR3 DNA reads TGCGCCAGCAGCCCTGGAGACAGGGGGACTACCTCATACGAGCAGTACTTC.

This clonotype came up a few times. The chain joins TRBV14 to TRBJ1-2, with D unresolved. This CDR3 has 14 amino acids. Germline CDR1 is SGHDN and CDR2 is FVKESK. With 2 bases removed from V and 4 bases from J, the gap between germline ends came to 11 bases. The CDR3 spells CASSQRSGAYGYTF. In nucleotides, the CDR3 is TGTGCCAGCAGCCAACGTTCCGGAGCCTATGGCTACACCTTC.

In the case of this clonotype: A much more abundant neighbour one base away suggests this may be a read error. In nucleotides, the CDR3 is TGTGCCAGCAGCCCGATCCCAACGGGACAGACCCACGAGCAGTACTTC. It translates to CASSPIPTGQTHEQYF. The rearrangement links TRBV4-2 to TRBJ2-7; 7 bases fit TRBD1. This CDR3 is 16 amino acids long. With V trimmed by 4 bases and J by 5 bases, 14 bases remained unmatched. Germline CDR1 reads LGHNA; CDR2 reads YNFKEQ.

Many counts were recorded for this clonotype. V is TRBV20-1 and J is TRBJ1-2, with D perhaps TRBD1 (6 bases). Per the germline V gene, CDR1 is DFQATT and CDR2 is SNEGSKA (reference sequence). V lost 6 bases to trimming and J lost 0 bases, with 20 bases between them. The CDR3 is 16 amino acids. CDR3 residues: CSAPPGGGGTNYGYTF. As DNA, the CDR3 is TGCAGTGCCCCCCCGGGAGGAGGGGGAACTAACTATGGCTACACCTTC.

In its sample, this clonotype was seen many times. The J gene is TRBJ2-3, the V gene TRBV6-2 or TRBV6-3; the match to TRBD2 covers 11 bases. Losses at the gene ends were 6 bases for V and 5 bases for J; bases not matched to a gene: 7. CDR1 MNHEY and CDR2 SVGEGT come from the germline V gene. CDR3 length equals 15 residues. The CDR3 here is CASRQLAGVIDTQYF. For the CDR3, the DNA is TGTGCCAGCAGACAACTAGCGGGAGTAATAGATACGCAGTATTTT.

This clonotype was counted many times. V is TRBV24-1 and J is TRBJ2-1; D possibly uses TRBD1 or TRBD2 (5 bases each). V was shortened by 4 bases and J by 12 bases, with 12 bases between the two germline ends. The CDR3 runs 12 residues. The germline CDR1 and CDR2 sequences are KGHDR and SFDVKD. DNA for the CDR3: TGTGCCACCAGTGACCGGACCGGGGCGCAGTTCTTC. It codes for CATSDRTGAQFF.

This clonotype was counted at least ten times. This chain uses TRBV29-1 with TRBJ1-1; 7 nucleotides agree with TRBD1. V lost 8 bases to trimming and J lost 5 bases; unmatched junction nucleotides: 8. Germline V CDR1 and CDR2: SQVTM, ANQGSEA. This CDR3 spans 12 amino acids. The CDR3 protein is CSTRQGLTEAFF. DNA for the CDR3: TGCAGCACCCGACAGGGTTTAACTGAAGCTTTCTTT.

This clonotype appeared many times. The rearrangement uses TRBV15 and TRBJ1-1; D gene unclear. The germline gives CDR1 LNHNV, CDR2 YYDKDF (reference sequence). V lost 1 base and J 4 bases, leaving 7 bases between the germline ends. This CDR3 region has 13 residues. CDR3 in amino acids: CATSRVAGTEAFF. CDR3 sequence (DNA): TGTGCCACCAGCAGAGTGGCAGGCACTGAAGCTTTCTTT.

This clonotype was found a few times. This rearrangement joins TRBV28 to TRBJ1-4; no definite D call. CDR1 and CDR2 (germline): MDHEN, SYDVKM. V was cut by 5 bases and J by 7 bases, with 5 bases left in between. The CDR3 spans 11 residues. The CDR3 DNA reads as TGTGCCAGCAGTCAAGGTGAAAAACTGTTTTTT. Amino acid sequence: CASSQGEKLFF.

This clonotype was seen repeatedly, ten times or more. The rearrangement links TRBV5-1 to TRBJ2-1; 9 bases line up with TRBD2. The CDR3 consists of 14 residues. The germline V gene has CDR1 SGHRS and CDR2 YFSETQ. The J segment lost 1 base and the V segment lost 4 bases, leaving 0 bases of the junction unmatched. CDR3 in amino acids: CASSLAGSYNEQFF. As DNA, the CDR3 is TGCGCCAGCAGCCTAGCGGGATCCTACAATGAGCAGTTCTTC.

This clonotype was recorded at least ten times. The rearrangement links TRBV20-1 to TRBJ1-2; D possibly corresponds to TRBD1 (5 bases). From germline, CDR1 is DFQATT and CDR2 SNEGSKA (reference sequence). The length of the CDR3 is 15 residues. Between the trimmed V and J ends, which lost 3 bases and 5 bases, there was a span of 19 bases. CDR3 nucleotide sequence: TGCAGTGCTAGTGATTTTCTAAGGGGAGAGTATGGCTACACCTTC. It translates to CSASDFLRGEYGYTF.

Remarks on this clonotype: This may come from a read error, since a much larger clone is one base off. This CDR3 reads CASSSLGTGASGADVLTF. CDR3 DNA sequence: TGTGCCAGCAGTTCACTCGGGACAGGAGCCTCTGGGGCCGACGTCCTGACTTTC. V is TRBV27 and J is TRBJ2-6; the match to TRBD1 covers 8 bases. The CDR3 has 18 amino acids. Germline loops: CDR1 MNHEY, CDR2 SMNVEV (reference sequence).

This clonotype was counted many times. This sequence joins TRBV18 and TRBJ2-2, with D possibly TRBD1 on 7 matching bases. The V end lost 3 bases, the J end lost 3 bases, and 14 bases lay between the germline ends. The CDR3 is 16 residues long. Germline-derived CDR1 and CDR2 are KGHSH and LQKENI. Here the CDR3 reads CASSPRTGGDTGELFF. CDR3 coding DNA: TGTGCCAGCTCACCTAGGACAGGAGGGGACACCGGGGAGCTGTTTTTT. Complete variable domain (other parts from reference TRBV18 and TRBJ2-2): NAGVMQNPRHLVRRRGQEARLRCSPMKGHSHVYWYRQLPEEGLKFMVYLQKENIIDESGMPKERFSAEFPKEGPSILRIQQVVRGDSAAYFCASSPRTGGDTGELFFGEGSRLTVL.

This clonotype was seen many times. V usage is TRBV27 and J usage is TRBJ1-2, with D possibly being TRBD1 (6 bases). V was trimmed by 8 bases and J by 4 bases, leaving 20 bases between them. The CDR3 has 15 residues. Germline V gene sequence: CDR1 MNHEY, CDR2 SMNVEV (reference sequence). The chain's CDR3 is CASSLWGGAGYGYTF. The CDR3, as DNA: TGTGCCAGCTCCCTCTGGGGGGGGGCGGGCTATGGCTACACCTTC.

This clonotype was observed at least ten times. The chain has TRBV28 and TRBJ2-5; D ambiguous. Germline V lookup: CDR1 MDHEN, CDR2 SYDVKM. The ends were cut back, 7 bases at V and 2 bases at J, with 11 bases in the middle. The CDR3 totals 13 residues. In DNA form, the CDR3 reads TGTGCCAGCACACCTGGCGGACAAGAGACCCAGTACTTC. Translation gives CASTPGGQETQYF.

This clonotype was detected a few times. This chain joins TRBV6-2 or TRBV6-3 and TRBJ2-1; possibly TRBD1 for D (5 bases). CDR1 MNHEY and CDR2 SVGEGT come from the germline V gene. V lost 2 bases and J 9 bases, leaving 20 bases between the germline ends. CDR3 length equals 16 residues. The CDR3 spells CASSYSRTTPPGEQFF. The CDR3 coding sequence is TGTGCCAGCAGTTACAGTCGGACAACACCCCCTGGTGAGCAGTTCTTC.

This clonotype was recorded many times. This chain connects TRBV6-1 to TRBJ2-5; D call uncertain. The CDR3 extends over 12 amino acids. V lost 6 bases, J lost 7 bases, and 12 bases lay in between. Germline V gene data show CDR1 as MNHNS and CDR2 as SASEGT. CDR3 sequence (DNA): TGTGCCAGCAGCGGTCCTGCGGCGACCCAGTACTTC. Translation: CASSGPAATQYF.

This clonotype was recorded many times. V usage is TRBV5-1 and J usage is TRBJ2-6; TRBD2 is a possible D gene (5 bases). The CDR3 covers 16 residues. V lost 4 bases to trimming and J lost 2 bases, with 13 bases between them. Germline CDR1 and CDR2: SGHRS and YFSETQ. The chain's CDR3 is CASSPTTVTGANVLTF. The CDR3 DNA follows: TGCGCCAGCAGCCCGACTACAGTCACTGGGGCCAACGTCCTGACTTTC.